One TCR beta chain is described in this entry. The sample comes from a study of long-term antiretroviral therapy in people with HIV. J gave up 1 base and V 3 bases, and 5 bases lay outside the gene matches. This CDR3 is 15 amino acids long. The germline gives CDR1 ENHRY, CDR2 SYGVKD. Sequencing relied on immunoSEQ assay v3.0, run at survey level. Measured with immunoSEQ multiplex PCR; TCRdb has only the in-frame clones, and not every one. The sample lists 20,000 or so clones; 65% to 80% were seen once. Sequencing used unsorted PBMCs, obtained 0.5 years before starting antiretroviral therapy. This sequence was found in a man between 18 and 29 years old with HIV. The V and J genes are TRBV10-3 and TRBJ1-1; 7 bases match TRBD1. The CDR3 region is CAISEPGTENTEAFF. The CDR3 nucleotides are TGTGCCATCAGTGAACCGGGGACAGAGAACACTGAAGCTTTCTTT.